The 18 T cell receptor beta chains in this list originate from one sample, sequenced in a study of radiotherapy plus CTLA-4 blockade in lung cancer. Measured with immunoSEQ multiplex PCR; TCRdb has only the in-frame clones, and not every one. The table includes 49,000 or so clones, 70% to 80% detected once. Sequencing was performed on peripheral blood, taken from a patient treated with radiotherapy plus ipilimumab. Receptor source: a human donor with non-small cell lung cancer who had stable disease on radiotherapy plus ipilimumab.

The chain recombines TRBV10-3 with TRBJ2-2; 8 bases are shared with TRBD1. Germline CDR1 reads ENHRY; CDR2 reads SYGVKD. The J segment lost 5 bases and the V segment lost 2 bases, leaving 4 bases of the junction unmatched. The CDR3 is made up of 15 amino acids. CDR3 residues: CAISEPRGLTGELFF. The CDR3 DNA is TGTGCCATCAGTGAGCCCAGGGGGCTTACCGGGGAGCTGTTTTTT.

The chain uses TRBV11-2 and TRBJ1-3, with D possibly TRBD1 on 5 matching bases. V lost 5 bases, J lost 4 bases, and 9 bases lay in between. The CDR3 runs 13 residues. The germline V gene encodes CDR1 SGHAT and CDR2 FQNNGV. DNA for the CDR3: TGTGCCAGCAGCCCCGGACACGGAAACACCATATATTTT. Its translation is CASSPGHGNTIYF.

The CDR3 DNA reads as TGTGCCAGCAGCTTAGTGGTAGGGCAGCCCCAGCATTTT. It specifies CASSLVVGQPQHF. This chain uses TRBV7-2 with TRBJ1-5; D unresolved. The CDR3 has 13 residues. Trimming removed 1 base at V and 7 bases at J, with 8 bases between. The germline gives CDR1 SGHTA, CDR2 FQGNSA.

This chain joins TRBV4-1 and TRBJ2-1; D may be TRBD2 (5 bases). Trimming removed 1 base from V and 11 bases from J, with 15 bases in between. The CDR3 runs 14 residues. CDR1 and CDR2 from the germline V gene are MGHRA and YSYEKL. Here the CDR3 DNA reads TGCGCCAGCAGCCAAGTTTCGGAACCGGGGAAGCAGTTCTTC. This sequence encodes CASSQVSEPGKQFF.

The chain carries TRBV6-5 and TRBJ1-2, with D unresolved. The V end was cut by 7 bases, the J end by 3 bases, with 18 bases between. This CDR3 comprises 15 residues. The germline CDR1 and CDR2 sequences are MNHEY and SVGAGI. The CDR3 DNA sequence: TGTGCCAGCACAGAAATTTTTGAGGGTTACTATGGCTACACCTTC. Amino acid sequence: CASTEIFEGYYGYTF.

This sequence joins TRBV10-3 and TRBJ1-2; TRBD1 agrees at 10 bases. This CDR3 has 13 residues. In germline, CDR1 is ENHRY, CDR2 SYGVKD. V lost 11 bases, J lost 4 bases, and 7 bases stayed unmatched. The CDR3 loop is CAVLGTGAYGYTF. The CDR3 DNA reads TGTGCCGTCCTTGGGACAGGGGCCTATGGCTACACCTTC.

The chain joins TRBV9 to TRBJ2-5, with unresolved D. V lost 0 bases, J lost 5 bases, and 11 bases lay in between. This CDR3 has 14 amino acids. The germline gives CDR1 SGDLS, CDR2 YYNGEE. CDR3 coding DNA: TGTGCCAGCAGCGTAGGGAGTTCGGTTGAGACCCAGTACTTC. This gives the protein CASSVGSSVETQYF.

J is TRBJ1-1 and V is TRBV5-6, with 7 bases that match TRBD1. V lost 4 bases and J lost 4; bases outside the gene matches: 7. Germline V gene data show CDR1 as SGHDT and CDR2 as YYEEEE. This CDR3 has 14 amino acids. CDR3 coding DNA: TGTGCCAGCAGCCAAGGGGGCCTGGTCACTGAAGCTTTCTTT. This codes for CASSQGGLVTEAFF.

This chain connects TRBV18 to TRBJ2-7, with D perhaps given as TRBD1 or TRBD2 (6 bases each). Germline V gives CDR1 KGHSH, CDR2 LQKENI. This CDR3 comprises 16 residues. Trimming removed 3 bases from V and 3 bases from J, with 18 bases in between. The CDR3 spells CASSPNQGKGGYEQYF. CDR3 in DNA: TGTGCCAGCTCACCCAACCAGGGGAAGGGGGGCTACGAGCAGTACTTC.

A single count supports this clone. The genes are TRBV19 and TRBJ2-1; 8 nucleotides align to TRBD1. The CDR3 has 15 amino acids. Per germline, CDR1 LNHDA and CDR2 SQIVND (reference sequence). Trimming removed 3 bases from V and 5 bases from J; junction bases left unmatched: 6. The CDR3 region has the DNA TGTGCCAGTAGTATCGCCAGGGGGCTCGACAATGAGCAGTTCTTC. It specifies CASSIARGLDNEQFF.

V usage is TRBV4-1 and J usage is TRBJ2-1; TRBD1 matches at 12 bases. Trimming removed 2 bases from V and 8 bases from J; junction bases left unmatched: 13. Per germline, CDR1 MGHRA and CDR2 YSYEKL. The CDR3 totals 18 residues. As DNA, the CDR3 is TGCGCCAGCAGCCAACACACCCCGGGACAGGGGGCAGGAGATGAGCAGTTCTTC. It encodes CASSQHTPGQGAGDEQFF.

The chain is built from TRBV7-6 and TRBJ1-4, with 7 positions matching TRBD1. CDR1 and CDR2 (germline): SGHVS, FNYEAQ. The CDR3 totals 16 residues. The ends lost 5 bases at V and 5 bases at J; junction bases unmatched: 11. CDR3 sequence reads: CASSPAPTGTNEKLFF. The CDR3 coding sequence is TGTGCCAGCAGCCCTGCCCCGACAGGGACCAATGAAAAACTGTTTTTT.

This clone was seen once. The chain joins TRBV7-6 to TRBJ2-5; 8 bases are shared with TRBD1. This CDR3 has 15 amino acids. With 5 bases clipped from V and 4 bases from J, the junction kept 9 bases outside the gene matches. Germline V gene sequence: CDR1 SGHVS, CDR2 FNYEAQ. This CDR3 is CASSPPGQGGETQYF. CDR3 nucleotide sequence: TGTGCCAGCAGCCCCCCCGGACAGGGAGGAGAGACCCAGTACTTC.

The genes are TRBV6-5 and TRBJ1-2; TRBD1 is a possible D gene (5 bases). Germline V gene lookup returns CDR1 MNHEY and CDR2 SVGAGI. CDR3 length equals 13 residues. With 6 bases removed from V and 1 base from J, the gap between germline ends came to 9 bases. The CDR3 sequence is CASSEDINYGYTF. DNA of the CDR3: TGTGCCAGCAGCGAGGACATTAACTATGGCTACACCTTC.

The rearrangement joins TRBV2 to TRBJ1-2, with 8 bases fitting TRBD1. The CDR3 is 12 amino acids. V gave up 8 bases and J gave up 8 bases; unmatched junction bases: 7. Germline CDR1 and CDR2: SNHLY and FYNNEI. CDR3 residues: CASRQGYEGYTF. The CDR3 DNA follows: TGTGCCAGCCGACAGGGGTATGAGGGCTACACCTTC.

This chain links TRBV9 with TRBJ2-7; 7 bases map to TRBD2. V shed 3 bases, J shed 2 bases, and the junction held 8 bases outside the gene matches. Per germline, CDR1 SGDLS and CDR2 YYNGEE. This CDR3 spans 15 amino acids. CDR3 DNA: TGTGCCAGCAGCGCTGGGGGGGGGACCGCCTACGAGCAGTACTTC. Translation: CASSAGGGTAYEQYF.

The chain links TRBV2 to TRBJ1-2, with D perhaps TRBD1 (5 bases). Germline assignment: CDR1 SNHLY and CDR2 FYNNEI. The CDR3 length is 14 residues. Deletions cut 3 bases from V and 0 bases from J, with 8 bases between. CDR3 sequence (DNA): TGTGCCAGCAGTGAGGACATCGCTAACTATGGCTACACCTTC. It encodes CASSEDIANYGYTF.

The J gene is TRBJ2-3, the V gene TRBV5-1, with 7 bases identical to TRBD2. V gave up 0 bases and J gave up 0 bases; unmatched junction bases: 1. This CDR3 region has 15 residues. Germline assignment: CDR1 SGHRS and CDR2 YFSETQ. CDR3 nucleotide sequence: TGCGCCAGCAGCTTGGGAGCGGGGAGCACAGATACGCAGTATTTT. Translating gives CASSLGAGSTDTQYF.